The 32 T cell receptor beta chains below come from one sample, sequenced in a study of blood T cell repertoires in COVID-19. Some clones are missing from TCRdb's copy, which holds only in-frame ones; the method was immunoSEQ multiplex PCR. Among approximately 25,000 clones, around 72% were seen once, and the ten largest hold 43%. Sequencing was performed on peripheral blood. Receptors originate from a woman at least 80 years old with acute or convalescent COVID-19.

This clone turned up a few times. This chain connects TRBV3-1 (or the pseudogene TRBV3-2) to TRBJ1-3; D gene ambiguous. CDR1 is LGHDT, CDR2 YNNKEL, per germline (reference sequence). There are 14 residues in the CDR3. The V gene lost 1 base and the J gene lost 0 bases, with 4 bases spanning the gap. CDR3 DNA sequence: TGTGCCAGCAGCCAAGTTTACTCTGGAAACACCATATATTTT. It yields the protein CASSQVYSGNTIYF.

V usage is TRBV10-3 and J usage is TRBJ2-7, with 7 bases fitting TRBD2. Per germline, CDR1 ENHRY and CDR2 SYGVKD. CDR3 size: 16 residues. Losses at the gene ends were 4 bases for V and 4 bases for J; bases not matched to a gene: 13. CDR3 sequence reads: CAISAGSSGIRYEQYF. In DNA, the CDR3 is TGTGCCATCAGTGCAGGTTCCAGCGGGATTAGGTACGAGCAGTACTTC.

The J gene is TRBJ1-2, the V gene TRBV5-1; 9 bases match TRBD1. Germline V gene lookup returns CDR1 SGHRS and CDR2 YFSETQ. The CDR3 length is 15 residues. V lost 5 bases, J lost 2 bases, and 7 bases stayed unmatched. CDR3 amino acids: CASSWGQGINYGYTF. DNA of the CDR3: TGCGCCAGCAGTTGGGGACAGGGTATCAACTATGGCTACACCTTC. The full variable domain, with the rest looked up from reference TRBV5-1 and TRBJ1-2, is KAGVTQTPRYLIKTRGQQVTLSCSPISGHRSVSWYQQTPGQGLQFLFEYFSETQRNKGNFPGRFSGRQFSNSRSEMNVSTLELGDSALYLCASSWGQGINYGYTFGSGTRLTVV.

The chain joins TRBV9 to TRBJ2-2, with a tentative D call TRBD2 (5 bases). The CDR3 contains 16 residues. From germline, CDR1 is SGDLS and CDR2 YYNGEE. V was clipped by 0 bases and J by 1 base, with 10 bases between them. As DNA, the CDR3 is TGTGCCAGCAGCGTAGCAATTCGGGGGAACACCGGGGAGCTGTTTTTT. Translated: CASSVAIRGNTGELFF.

The CDR3 loop is CASSGGASGISPYEQYF. The CDR3 DNA is TGTGCCAGCAGCGGGGGGGCCTCCGGGATTTCCCCCTACGAGCAGTACTTC. The chain has TRBV5-6 and TRBJ2-7; possible D gene TRBD2, 7 bases. This CDR3 has 17 residues. CDR1 and CDR2 (germline): SGHDT, YYEEEE. The ends were cut back, 4 bases at V and 2 bases at J, with 22 bases in the middle.

The V and J genes are TRBV5-1 and TRBJ1-4, with D maybe TRBD1 (5 bases). Germline V lookup: CDR1 SGHRS, CDR2 YFSETQ. The V and J ends lost 5 bases and 5 bases respectively, with 13 bases between them. This CDR3 spans 14 amino acids. This CDR3 reads CASSMGLRNEKLFF. The CDR3 DNA is TGCGCCAGCAGTATGGGACTCCGGAATGAAAAACTGTTTTTT. Full variable domain (outside the CDR3, taken from reference TRBV5-1 and TRBJ1-4): KAGVTQTPRYLIKTRGQQVTLSCSPISGHRSVSWYQQTPGQGLQFLFEYFSETQRNKGNFPGRFSGRQFSNSRSEMNVSTLELGDSALYLCASSMGLRNEKLFFGSGTQLSVL.

The chain employs TRBV4-3 and TRBJ1-2, with D possibly TRBD1 on 5 matching bases. Trimming stripped 3 bases from V and 6 bases from J, with 14 bases between. The CDR3 runs to 14 residues. CDR1 and CDR2 (germline): LGHNA, YSLEER. CDR3 bases: TGCGCCAGCAGCCAGGGAACGGCAGGGAATGGCTACACCTTC. This encodes CASSQGTAGNGYTF.

This clone was found a few times. The V and J genes are TRBV4-3 and TRBJ1-2; D is uncertain. Deletions cut 0 bases from V and 4 bases from J, with 6 bases between. The CDR3 sequence is 13 residues long. Germline CDR1 and CDR2: LGHNA and YSLEER. The CDR3 bases are TGCGCCAGCAGCCAAGATGAGGGCTATGGCTACACCTTC. The encoded protein is CASSQDEGYGYTF.

This rearrangement joins TRBV2 to TRBJ1-6; 10 nucleotides align to TRBD1. V lost 5 bases to trimming and J lost 7 bases; unmatched junction nucleotides: 2. From germline, CDR1 is SNHLY and CDR2 FYNNEI. CDR3 length: 14 residues. CDR3 coding DNA: TGTGCCAGCAGTACGGGACAGGGGAATTCACCCCTCCACTTT. It encodes CASSTGQGNSPLHF.

The CDR3 is CASSPGTQVGEKLFF. CDR3 bases: TGTGCCAGCAGCCCAGGGACTCAAGTCGGTGAAAAACTGTTTTTT. The chain carries TRBV9 and TRBJ1-4, with D possibly TRBD1 on 5 matching bases. V was cut by 4 bases and J by 7 bases, with 17 bases left in between. The CDR3 totals 15 residues. Per the germline V gene, CDR1 is SGDLS and CDR2 is YYNGEE.

The rearrangement uses TRBV10-3 and TRBJ1-6; 9 bases line up with TRBD1. V shed 6 bases, J shed 7 bases, and the junction held 7 bases outside the gene matches. The CDR3 contains 15 residues. Germline CDR1 ENHRY, CDR2 SYGVKD. The CDR3: CAIRPGGQGNSPLHF. The CDR3 DNA sequence: TGTGCCATCAGACCTGGGGGACAGGGAAATTCACCCCTCCACTTT.

J is TRBJ2-1 and V is TRBV19; possible D gene TRBD2, 6 bases. In germline, CDR1 is LNHDA, CDR2 SQIVND (reference sequence). This CDR3 contains 15 residues. Trimming cost V 6 bases and J 0 bases, with 12 bases left between them. The CDR3 loop reads CASRRYSGSYNEQFF. The CDR3 nucleotides are TGTGCCAGTAGAAGGTATAGCGGCTCCTACAATGAGCAGTTCTTC.

This chain links TRBV7-2 with TRBJ2-2; 13 positions agree with TRBD2. Trimming took 4 bases from V and 4 from J; bases not matched to a gene: 6. Per the germline V gene, CDR1 is SGHTA and CDR2 is FQGNSA. The CDR3 is 17 residues long. The CDR3 coding sequence is TGTGCCAGCAGCTCTCAACTAGCGGGGGGGCTCACCGGGGAGCTGTTTTTT. It specifies CASSSQLAGGLTGELFF.

This clone has a single count. This sequence joins TRBV2 and TRBJ1-2; possible D gene TRBD1, 5 bases. The CDR3 has 14 amino acids. V lost 4 bases and J 6 bases, leaving 15 bases between the germline ends. Germline CDR1 is SNHLY and CDR2 is FYNNEI. This CDR3 is CASSGDSAWNGYTF. CDR3 sequence (DNA): TGTGCCAGCAGTGGGGACTCCGCCTGGAATGGCTACACCTTC. Full variable domain (outside the CDR3, taken from reference TRBV2 and TRBJ1-2): EPEVTQTPSHQVTQMGQEVILRCVPISNHLYFYWYRQILGQKVEFLVSFYNNEISEKSEIFDDQFSVERPDGSNFTLKIRSTKLEDSAMYFCASSGDSAWNGYTFGSGTRLTVV.

V and J are TRBV19 and TRBJ1-2; D possibly corresponds to TRBD1 (5 bases). CDR1 LNHDA and CDR2 SQIVND come from the germline V gene (reference sequence). Trimming took off 2 bases at V and 8 bases at J, with 15 bases between the two ends. The CDR3 is 14 residues long. The CDR3 reads CASSISVGVGGYTF. The CDR3 DNA sequence: TGTGCCAGTAGTATATCGGTAGGGGTAGGCGGCTACACCTTC.

This chain uses TRBV7-9 with TRBJ2-7, with D possibly TRBD2 on 6 matching bases. The CDR3 loop spans 15 amino acids. V dropped 5 bases and J dropped 1 base, with 15 bases sitting between them. In germline, CDR1 is SEHNR, CDR2 FQNEAQ (reference sequence). The CDR3 here is CASSTTTGTSYEQYF. The CDR3 DNA is TGTGCCAGCAGCACCACCACCGGGACTTCCTACGAGCAGTACTTC.

CDR3 in amino acids: CASRDTAGFTDTQYF. The CDR3 DNA is TGTGCCAGCAGAGACACCGCGGGCTTCACAGATACGCAGTATTTT. J is TRBJ2-3 and V is TRBV28, with D maybe TRBD2 (5 bases). CDR1 is MDHEN and CDR2 is SYDVKM in the germline V gene. The CDR3 covers 15 residues. The V and J ends lost 6 bases and 2 bases respectively, with 15 bases between them.

This sequence joins TRBV10-2 and TRBJ2-7; TRBD2 might be the D (6 bases). Germline V CDR1 and CDR2: WSHSY, SAAADI. The germline V and J ends were trimmed by 0 bases and 2 bases, with 11 bases remaining between them. The CDR3 is 15 amino acids. CDR3 sequence: CASSESGGLAYEQYF. The CDR3 region has the DNA TGCGCCAGCAGTGAGTCTGGAGGGCTTGCCTACGAGCAGTACTTC.

The chain employs TRBV28 and TRBJ1-4, with D perhaps matching TRBD1 (5 bases). From germline, CDR1 is MDHEN and CDR2 SYDVKM. The CDR3 covers 16 residues. Trimming took 2 bases from V and 0 from J, leaving 10 bases between them. The CDR3 sequence: CASSLRGYATNEKLFF. The CDR3, as DNA: TGTGCCAGCAGTTTAAGGGGATATGCAACTAATGAAAAACTGTTTTTT.

This chain joins TRBV3-1 (or the pseudogene TRBV3-2) and TRBJ2-7; 14 positions agree with TRBD2. CDR3 length: 14 residues. CDR1 LGHDT and CDR2 YNNKEL come from the germline V gene (reference sequence). The trim removed 8 bases at V and 3 bases at J, leaving 3 bases unmatched. In DNA, the CDR3 is TGTGCCAGCGGACTAGCGGGGGGTGACTACGAGCAGTACTTC. Translated, it gives CASGLAGGDYEQYF.

The V call is TRBV12-3 or TRBV12-4, the J call TRBJ1-1, with a weak D call TRBD1 (5 bases). V was clipped by 1 base and J by 6 bases, with 6 bases between them. The CDR3 extends over 12 amino acids. CDR3 amino acids: CASSLGGPEAFF. In nucleotides, the CDR3 is TGTGCCAGCAGTTTAGGGGGCCCTGAAGCTTTCTTT.

A few counts support this clone. The DNA of the CDR3 is TGTGCCAGCAGTCCTGGACAGGGCGAAAGGTGGGCTTTCTTT. Translation gives CASSPGQGERWAFF. The J gene is TRBJ1-1, the V gene TRBV5-4, with TRBD1 matching over 8 bases. Germline loops: CDR1 SGHNT, CDR2 YYREEE (reference sequence). The CDR3 loop spans 14 amino acids. V was clipped by 5 bases and J by 11 bases; unmatched bases: 14. The entire variable domain, with the rest obtained from reference TRBV5-4 and TRBJ1-1, is as follows: ETGVTQSPTHLIKTRGQQVTLRCSSQSGHNTVSWYQQALGQGPQFIFQYYREEENGRGNFPPRFSGLQFPNYSSELNVNALELDDSALYLCASSPGQGERWAFFGQGTRLTVV.

The rearrangement joins TRBV12-3 or TRBV12-4 to TRBJ2-2; 7 bases map to TRBD2. The CDR3 runs 13 residues. V dropped 11 bases and J dropped 3; count of bases not matched to a gene: 6. The CDR3 DNA reads TGTGCCGTACGACTAGCAGACACCGGGGAGCTGTTTTTT. Translation: CAVRLADTGELFF.

The chain carries TRBV5-6 and TRBJ2-4; TRBD1 is a possible D gene (7 bases). Trimming cost V 0 bases and J 0 bases, with 16 bases left between them. The CDR3 has 18 amino acids. The germline V gene encodes CDR1 SGHDT and CDR2 YYEEEE. In DNA form, the CDR3 reads TGTGCCAGCAGCTTGGGGGTATGGAGGGGGCGAGCCAAAAACATTCAGTACTTC. It encodes CASSLGVWRGRAKNIQYF.

The V call is TRBV2, the J call TRBJ2-1, with 10 nucleotides matching TRBD2. CDR3 size: 12 residues. Germline CDR1 is SNHLY and CDR2 is FYNNEI. Trimming at V came to 6 bases and at J to 14 bases, leaving 7 bases not matched to a gene. The CDR3 nucleotides read TGTGCCAGCAGATATACTAGCGGGAAGGAGTTCTTC. This codes for CASRYTSGKEFF.

J is TRBJ2-3 and V is TRBV3-1 (or the pseudogene TRBV3-2), with 8 bases that match TRBD2. J gave up 1 base and V 3 bases, and 0 bases lay outside the gene matches. The V gene's germline CDR1 is LGHDT and CDR2 YNNKEL (reference sequence). The CDR3 has 14 residues. The CDR3 region is CASSHSGGTDTQYF. The DNA for the CDR3 is TGTGCCAGCAGCCATAGCGGGGGCACAGATACGCAGTATTTT.

This clone appeared a few times. CDR3 sequence (DNA): TGTGCCAGTAGTGGAGCTCCCCCGGGGAACACTGAAGCTTTCTTT. As protein: CASSGAPPGNTEAFF. This chain uses TRBV19 with TRBJ1-1; D gene unclear. V was cut by 5 bases and J by 1 base, with 14 bases left in between. Germline assignment: CDR1 LNHDA and CDR2 SQIVND (reference sequence). The CDR3 extends over 15 amino acids.

This chain uses TRBV27 with TRBJ2-3, with TRBD1 identical over 8 bases. CDR1 and CDR2 from the germline V gene are MNHEY and SMNVEV (reference sequence). The V and J ends lost 7 bases and 6 bases, in that order; junction bases with no gene match: 9. The CDR3 runs to 14 residues. Here the CDR3 DNA reads TGTGCCAGCAACCCTCTGGACAGGGCGGATACGCAGTATTTT. The encoded protein is CASNPLDRADTQYF.

This clone has only a few counts. This chain joins TRBV29-1 and TRBJ2-7; the match to TRBD2 covers 8 bases. This CDR3 has 14 residues. The V segment lost 7 bases and the J segment 6 bases; nucleotides outside the gene matches: 14. Germline CDR1 is SQVTM and CDR2 is ANQGSEA. The CDR3 loop reads CSAPVAGKSGEQYF. The CDR3 DNA reads TGCAGCGCGCCCGTAGCGGGAAAGAGTGGCGAGCAGTACTTC.

The rearrangement joins TRBV14 to TRBJ1-2; D might be TRBD1 (6 bases). The CDR3 length is 13 residues. V lost 1 base to trimming and J lost 14 bases, with 17 bases between them. Per the germline V gene, CDR1 is SGHDN and CDR2 is FVKESK. The CDR3 bases are TGTGCCAGCAGCCAAGCAGAAAGGGGACAACGGACCTTC. Its protein is CASSQAERGQRTF.

There are a few counts of this clone. The chain links TRBV30 to TRBJ1-6; no clear D. Looked up from germline, CDR1 is GTSNPN and CDR2 is SVGIG (reference sequence). The CDR3 is made up of 13 amino acids. Trimming left V 5 bases short and J 6 bases short, with 11 bases between. Here the CDR3 DNA reads TGTGCCTGGCACAGACGGGGTAATTCACCCCTCCACTTT. It yields the protein CAWHRRGNSPLHF.

This clone was observed a handful of times. This chain links TRBV7-2 with TRBJ2-1, with D perhaps TRBD2 (5 bases). V shed 5 bases and J shed 6 bases, with 14 bases lying between them. In germline, CDR1 is SGHTA, CDR2 FQGNSA. This CDR3 is built from 14 residues. The CDR3 loop reads CASSPYTSTNEQFF. CDR3 nucleotides: TGTGCCAGCAGCCCCTACACTAGTACCAATGAGCAGTTCTTC.